Each of the 11 T cell receptor beta chains below was sequenced from the same sample in a study of blood T cell repertoires in COVID-19. Profiling relied on immunoSEQ multiplex PCR, and the TCRdb table lists in-frame clones only, not all of them. The sample lists about 63,000 clones; about 78% were seen once. The sequencing sample was made of peripheral blood. Source of these receptors: a woman of 80 years or more with acute or convalescent COVID-19.

The chain combines TRBV28 with TRBJ1-4; tentative D call: TRBD1 (5 bases). The CDR3 totals 16 residues. Germline CDR1 reads MDHEN; CDR2 reads SYDVKM. Trimming took 5 bases from V and 4 from J, leaving 17 bases between them. The CDR3 nucleotides read TGTGCCAGCAGTCCCCGCCGACAGTTGCTTAATGAAAAACTGTTTTTT. As protein: CASSPRRQLLNEKLFF.

The rearrangement links TRBV5-8 to TRBJ2-1; 10 bases line up with TRBD2. Trimming took 0 bases from V and 5 from J; bases not matched to a gene: 2. This CDR3 region has 15 residues. CDR1 is SGHTS and CDR2 is YDEGEE in the germline V gene. This chain's CDR3 is CASSLGLAGDNEQFF. The DNA of the CDR3 is TGTGCCAGCAGCTTGGGTCTAGCGGGAGACAATGAGCAGTTCTTC.

The rearrangement uses TRBV30 and TRBJ2-2, with D possibly being TRBD2 (6 bases). V was trimmed by 0 bases and J by 4 bases, leaving 12 bases between them. The CDR3 length is 15 residues. Germline CDR1 GTSNPN, CDR2 SVGIG (reference sequence). The CDR3 DNA follows: TGTGCCTGGAGTGTACAAGCGGGTGGCACCGGGGAGCTGTTTTTT. This translates into CAWSVQAGGTGELFF.

The table lists this clone with a few counts. The chain couples TRBV15 to TRBJ1-2, with 11 bases lining up with TRBD1. CDR3 size: 16 residues. The V gene end was trimmed by 9 bases and the J gene end by 3 bases; junction bases not matched to a gene: 12. Germline assignment: CDR1 LNHNV and CDR2 YYDKDF (reference sequence). Written as DNA, the CDR3 is TGTGCCACAAACCCCGGGACAGGGGGGAAAGACTATGGCTACACCTTC. This gives the protein CATNPGTGGKDYGYTF. Full variable domain (rest looked up from reference TRBV15 and TRBJ1-2): DAMVIQNPRYQVTQFGKPVTLSCSQTLNHNVMYWYQQKSSQAPKLLFHYYDKDFNNEADTPDNFQSRRPNTSFCFLDIRSPGLGDTAMYLCATNPGTGGKDYGYTFGSGTRLTVV.

This rearrangement joins TRBV18 to TRBJ1-1; the D is unclear. This CDR3 contains 14 residues. Trimming stripped 4 bases from V and 0 bases from J, with 9 bases between. Germline CDR1 KGHSH, CDR2 LQKENI. CDR3 sequence (DNA): TGTGCCAGCTCACATAACTCAATGAACACTGAAGCTTTCTTT. It is translated as CASSHNSMNTEAFF. Based on the CDR3 plus reference TRBV18 and TRBJ1-1, the full variable domain is NAGVMQNPRHLVRRRGQEARLRCSPMKGHSHVYWYRQLPEEGLKFMVYLQKENIIDESGMPKERFSAEFPKEGPSILRIQQVVRGDSAAYFCASSHNSMNTEAFFGQGTRLTVV.

The chain is built from TRBV30 and TRBJ2-2, with a possible D match to TRBD2 (6 bases). Trimming removed 0 bases from V and 4 bases from J, with 15 bases in between. Germline values: CDR1 GTSNPN, CDR2 SVGIG (reference sequence). This CDR3 spans 16 amino acids. CDR3 in DNA: TGTGCCTGGAGTGTACGGGAGATGGGGGGCACCGGGGAGCTGTTTTTT. It yields the protein CAWSVREMGGTGELFF.

V and J are TRBV28 and TRBJ2-2, with 9 bases fitting TRBD1. CDR1 and CDR2 (germline): MDHEN, SYDVKM. CDR3 length equals 16 residues. The V segment lost 4 bases and the J segment 7 bases; nucleotides outside the gene matches: 10. This CDR3 reads CASSSYGTGLVGELFF. The CDR3 nucleotides read TGTGCCAGCAGTTCGTACGGGACAGGGTTGGTCGGGGAGCTGTTTTTT.

The V and J genes are TRBV5-8 and TRBJ2-7; 7 bases are a match to TRBD1. Germline assignment: CDR1 SGHTS and CDR2 YDEGEE. The CDR3 has 13 amino acids. Losses at the gene ends were 3 bases for V and 3 bases for J; bases not matched to a gene: 3. CDR3 sequence (DNA): TGTGCCAGCAGCTCCGGGACAGACTACGAGCAGTACTTC. Protein sequence: CASSSGTDYEQYF.

The chain employs TRBV5-1 and TRBJ2-7, with a tentative D call TRBD1 (5 bases). The V and J ends lost 4 bases and 2 bases respectively, with 13 bases between them. The germline V gene has CDR1 SGHRS and CDR2 YFSETQ. CDR3 length: 14 residues. CDR3 protein: CASSPTDTAYEQYF. In nucleotides, the CDR3 is TGCGCCAGCAGCCCGACGGACACAGCCTACGAGCAGTACTTC.

The genes are TRBV14 and TRBJ1-3, with D perhaps matching TRBD1 (6 bases). Trimming stripped 4 bases from V and 0 bases from J, with 7 bases between. Germline V gives CDR1 SGHDN, CDR2 FVKESK. The CDR3 extends over 14 amino acids. CDR3 coding DNA: TGTGCCAGCAGCCCGGGACACTCTGGAAACACCATATATTTT. Translating gives CASSPGHSGNTIYF.

The chain carries TRBV5-1 and TRBJ2-1; D call uncertain. CDR3 length: 15 amino acids. Germline loops: CDR1 SGHRS, CDR2 YFSETQ. Trimming removed 7 bases at V and 6 bases at J, with 20 bases between. For the CDR3, the DNA is TGCGCCAGCGCGGTTGGCTTACGGCTGGGCAATGAGCAGTTCTTC. It codes for CASAVGLRLGNEQFF.